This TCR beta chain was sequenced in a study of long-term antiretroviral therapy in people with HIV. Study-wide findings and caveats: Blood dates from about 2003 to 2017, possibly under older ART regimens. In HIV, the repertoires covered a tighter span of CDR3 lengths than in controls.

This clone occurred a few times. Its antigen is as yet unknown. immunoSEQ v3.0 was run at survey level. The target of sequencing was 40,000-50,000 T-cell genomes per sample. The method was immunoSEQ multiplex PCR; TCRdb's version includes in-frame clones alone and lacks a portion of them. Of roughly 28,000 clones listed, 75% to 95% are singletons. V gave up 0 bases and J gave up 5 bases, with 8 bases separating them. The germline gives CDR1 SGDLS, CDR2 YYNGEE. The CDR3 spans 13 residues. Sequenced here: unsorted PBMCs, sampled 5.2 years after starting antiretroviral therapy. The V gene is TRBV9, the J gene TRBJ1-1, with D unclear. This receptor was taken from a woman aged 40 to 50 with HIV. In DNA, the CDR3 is TGTGCCAGCAGCGTAGACGGGTATACTGAAGCTTTCTTT. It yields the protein CASSVDGYTEAFF.